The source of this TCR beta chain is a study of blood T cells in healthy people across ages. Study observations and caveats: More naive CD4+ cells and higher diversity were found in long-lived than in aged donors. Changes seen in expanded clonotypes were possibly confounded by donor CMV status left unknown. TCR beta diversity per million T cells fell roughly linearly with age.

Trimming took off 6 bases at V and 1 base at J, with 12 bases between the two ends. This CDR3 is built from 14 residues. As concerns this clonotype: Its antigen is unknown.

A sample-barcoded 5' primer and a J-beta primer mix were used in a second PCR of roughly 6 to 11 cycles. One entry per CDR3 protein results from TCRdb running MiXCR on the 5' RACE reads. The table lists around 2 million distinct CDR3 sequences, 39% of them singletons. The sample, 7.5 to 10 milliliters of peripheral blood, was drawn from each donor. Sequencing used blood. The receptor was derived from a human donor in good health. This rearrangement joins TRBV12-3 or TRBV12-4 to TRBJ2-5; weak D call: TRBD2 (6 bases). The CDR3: CASRFRDSQETQYF. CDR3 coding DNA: TGTGCCAGCAGATTCCGGGACTCCCAAGAGACCCAGTACTTC.